This entry describes one T cell receptor (beta chain). No cognate antigen has been identified for it. One base away there is no much larger clone; base qualities are not given. The donors were healthy, HIV-negative adults with no recently reported acute infections or vaccinations. All donors were Caucasian adults living in Nashville, Tennessee, USA. CD4+ T cells were enriched through magnetic negative selection, after which naive cells were positively selected on CD45RA and the remaining negative fraction served as the memory subset. Blood was obtained by leukapheresis, after which PBMCs were separated by Ficoll-Histopaque density gradient centrifugation and cryopreserved in liquid nitrogen vapor phase. Analytical flow cytometry was used to check the purity and quantity of every magnetically sorted T cell population. Genomic DNA was isolated from each sorted fraction and quantified by UV absorbance on a Nanodrop 2000c.

In the germline V gene, CDR1 corresponds to SNHLY and CDR2 to FYNNEI. Relative to germline, V is missing 1 base and J is missing 6 bases, with 8 bases of the junction outside any gene match. Reading from cysteine to phenylalanine, the CDR3 counts 15 amino acids. The kept DNA is CDR3 alone, 45 bases in frame from the first base. The record originates from a study of shared clonotypes between healthy human individuals (dated by TCRdb to the early 2020s). General notes on the study: A few men and two women, aged 18 to 49 years, made up the cohort. Per donor, three plates each were used for CD4 naive and CD4 memory, two for CD8 naive, and one for CD8 memory. To estimate repertoire size and how much clonotype sharing occurs between individuals, the study deeply sequenced the blood TCR repertoires of 4 to 6 healthy adults. Libraries were prepared and TCR repertoires were sequenced by different laboratories using diverse techniques, in order to increase sequencing depth and limit assay-specific biases. Each donor's leukapheresis produced roughly between roughly 0.85 and 10 billion PBMCs.

Results and caveats for the whole study, not just this receptor: Compared with non-shared clonotypes, clonotypes shared by all four sorted-subset donors had higher generation probabilities. Naive subsets generally had larger estimated clonotype richness than memory subsets did. Sharing across several donors was observed for roughly 5% of naive CD4, under 4% of naive CD8, around 2.5% of memory CD4, and about 0.4% of memory CD8 clonotypes. Only blood was sampled, and tissue TCR repertoires likely differ from those in blood. The genetic and exposure-history diversity represented was limited by the small number of donors. Pairwise subsampling indicated that sequencing depth was expected to affect the degree of clonotype sharing among donors. Incomplete sequencing was indicated by rarefaction of sorted-subset datasets, despite the large sequencing depth.

Using the deep immunoSEQ assay, TCR CDR3 regions were amplified from genomic DNA by multiplex PCR. Extracted genomic DNA from each cell subset was spread evenly across all wells of several immunoSEQ 96-well plates, with each plate serving as a replicate. For sorted subsets, roughly 200 ng of genomic DNA, equivalent to 25,000 to 35,000 T cell genomes, went into each replicate PCR. Purified libraries were quantified with a Qubit 3.0 fluorometer, sized on a Bioanalyzer 2100, and re-quantified with the KAPA Library Quantification kit. Every immunoSEQ 96-well plate was sequenced on a separate single-read 150-cycle Illumina NextSeq 550 flow cell. As for the authors' bioinformatics: Because the immunoSEQ output included only junctional sequences and no quality scores, the filtering could not be the same as the filtering used for full-length reads. Sequences were annotated with PyIR, a Python wrapper for IgBLAST v1.9, using IMGT germline references to assign V/J genes and CDR3. Reads were filtered out if the reads had weak V/J assignments (E-value above 1e-6), no CDR3, stop codons, out-of-frame junctions, or ambiguous translated residues. V3J clonotypes were defined as sequences sharing an identical inferred V gene, J gene, and CDR3 amino acid sequence. The percentage overlap between two repertoires was calculated by dividing the number of shared unique clonotypes by the size of the smaller repertoire. Richness of each repertoire was evaluated using RTK rarefaction, the Chao1 estimator, and Recon v2.1 estimates of unobserved clonotypes. Generation probabilities for all TCRbeta clonotypes obtained by the gDNA method from a handful of donors were computed using OLGA. In its TCRdb copy, this immuneACCESS table keeps in-frame sequences only and misses some clones. Where compared with another copy, unresolved V genes explain less than half of these, and the others have no known cause. Clone size and the V and J calls come from that table; the DNA yielded D and trimming. This sample is represented by 550,000 to 700,000 clones; roughly 72% of them were singletons. The biggest ten clones account for around 2% of the sample.

This sequence originates from a woman between 25 and 40 years old in good health. The V and J genes are TRBV2 and TRBJ2-5; 7 junctional bases match TRBD2. Sequencing input: memory CD4+ T cells sorted from blood. Reading the label with the study, this specimen's cell subset or site is: CD45RA-negative fraction. The CDR3 reads as follows: CASSEGTRGGKTQYF. The DNA sequence follows: TGTGCCAGCAGTGAAGGGACTAGAGGTGGAAAGACCCAGTACTTC.